This T cell receptor (beta chain) was profiled in a study of CD8 T cells in Susac syndrome. The V gene's germline CDR1 is SGHRS and CDR2 YFSETQ. V was pared by 0 bases and J by 4 bases, with 10 bases between. CDR3 length equals 14 residues. Random hexamers were used to reverse transcribe an amount of about 0.45 to 1 ug RNA. Using its own MiXCR run on the immunoSEQ multiplex PCR reads, TCRdb lists one record per CDR3 protein. Seen here are a few hundred thousand distinct CDR3 sequences, more than 85% observed once, and the top ten hold about 0.15%. The chain has TRBV5-1 and TRBJ1-2; D is uncertain. The sequence was obtained from a human donor with multiple sclerosis. Material: CD8+ T cells from PBMCs. This CDR3 is CASSLAGEIYGYTF. For the CDR3, the DNA is TGCGCCAGCAGCTTGGCTGGGGAAATCTATGGCTACACCTTC.